The 2 T cell receptor beta chains in this list originate from one sample, sequenced in a study of T cell responses to AZD1222 COVID-19 vaccine. The data were produced by immunoSEQ multiplex PCR, yet TCRdb's version contains in-frame clones alone and is incomplete. The sample records more than 120,000 clones, 88% being singletons. Specimen: peripheral blood, collected 28 days after the second dose of the MenACWY control vaccine. The receptor source for this set is an adult who received the MenACWY meningococcal vaccine as a control.

The rearrangement joins TRBV3-1 (or the pseudogene TRBV3-2) to TRBJ2-6; D may be TRBD1 (6 bases). V was cut by 1 base and J by 2 bases, with 12 bases left in between. The CDR3 spans 17 residues. CDR1 is LGHDT, CDR2 YNNKEL, per germline (reference sequence). The CDR3 coding sequence is TGTGCCAGCAGCCAAGTAATTTCAGGGGCTGGGGCCAACGTCCTGACTTTC. Protein product: CASSQVISGAGANVLTF.

This chain uses TRBV7-3 with TRBJ1-1; D may be TRBD1 (5 bases). V lost 0 bases to trimming and J lost 11 bases, with 13 bases between them. The CDR3 runs 13 residues. Germline V CDR1 and CDR2: SGHTA, FQGTGA. The CDR3 region has the DNA TGTGCCAGCAGCTTAACCCCGGGACCGGTGGCTTTCTTT. Translation: CASSLTPGPVAFF.